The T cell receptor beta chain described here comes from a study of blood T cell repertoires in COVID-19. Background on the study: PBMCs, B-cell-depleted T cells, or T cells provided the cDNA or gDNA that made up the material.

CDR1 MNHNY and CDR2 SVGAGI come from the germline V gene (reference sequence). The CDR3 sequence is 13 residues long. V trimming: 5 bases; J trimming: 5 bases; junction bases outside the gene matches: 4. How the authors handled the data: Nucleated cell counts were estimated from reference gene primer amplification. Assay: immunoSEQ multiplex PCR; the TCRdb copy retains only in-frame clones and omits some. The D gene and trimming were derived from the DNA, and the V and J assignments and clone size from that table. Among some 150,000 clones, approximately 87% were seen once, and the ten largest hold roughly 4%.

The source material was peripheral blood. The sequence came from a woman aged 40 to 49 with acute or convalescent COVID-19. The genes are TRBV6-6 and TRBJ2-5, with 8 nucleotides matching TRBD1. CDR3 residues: CASSRRTGETQYF. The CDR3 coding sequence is TGTGCCAGCAGTAGACGGACAGGGGAGACCCAGTACTTC.